The present entry profiles one T cell receptor beta chain with its context. The sample belongs to a study of blood T cell repertoires in COVID-19. Study as a whole: The analysed material was cDNA or gDNA that came from T cells, B-cell-depleted T cells, or PBMCs.

This CDR3 has 17 residues. Germline trimming cut 2 bases from V and 2 bases from J; bases unmatched to any gene: 7. Looked up from germline, CDR1 is MNHEY and CDR2 is SVGEGT. TCRdb keeps only in-frame clones here, not all; method: immunoSEQ multiplex PCR. The table lists about 140,000 clones, around 87% of them singletons, with 5.4% in the top ten. This rearrangement joins TRBV6-2 or TRBV6-3 to TRBJ2-3; TRBD1 agrees at 10 bases. The sequence was collected from a human donor in a cohort sampled during active COVID-19. Specimen: peripheral blood. As DNA, the CDR3 is TGTGCCAGCAGTTACCCCGACAGGGGGCGGATCACAGATACGCAGTATTTT. The encoded protein is CASSYPDRGRITDTQYF.